Each of the 20 T cell receptor beta chains below was sequenced from the same sample in a study of CD8+ T cells in alopecia areata. The sample's treatment: oral pan-JAK inhibitor, 5-10 mg twice daily. Sequencing templates came from extracted RNA that was reverse transcribed into cDNA. TCRdb keeps only in-frame clones here, not all; method: immunoSEQ multiplex PCR. Of 200,000 to 250,000 clones in the sample, approximately 65% were seen once. Source: CD4+ T cells sorted from blood, taken at week 44, from a patient treated with tofacitinib. Receptor source: a human donor with alopecia areata.

The chain couples TRBV7-3 to TRBJ2-3, with TRBD2 matching over 14 bases. Trimming cost V 5 bases and J 2 bases; bases outside gene matches: 9. There are 18 residues in the CDR3. Germline CDR1 SGHTA, CDR2 FQGTGA. CDR3 loop: CASSRYRGLAGDTDTQYF. In nucleotides, the CDR3 is TGTGCCAGCAGCCGCTACCGGGGACTAGCGGGAGACACAGATACGCAGTATTTT.

The genes are TRBV7-9 and TRBJ2-1; D remains unclear. This CDR3 region has 14 residues. Trimming took 3 bases from V and 1 from J, leaving 7 bases between them. The V gene's germline CDR1 is SEHNR and CDR2 FQNEAQ (reference sequence). In DNA form, the CDR3 reads TGTGCCAGCAGCTTCGCGAGATCCTACAATGAGCAGTTCTTC. Its protein is CASSFARSYNEQFF.

The chain has TRBV28 and TRBJ1-2; D uncertain. Germline V gene data show CDR1 as MDHEN and CDR2 as SYDVKM. Trimming stripped 10 bases from V and 0 bases from J, with 15 bases between. The CDR3 loop spans 14 amino acids. The CDR3 reads CATSLVTANYGYTF. CDR3 nucleotides: TGTGCCACCTCCCTAGTGACGGCTAACTATGGCTACACCTTC.

V and J are TRBV14 and TRBJ2-7, with a possible D match to TRBD1 (6 bases). From germline, CDR1 is SGHDN and CDR2 FVKESK. The length of the CDR3 is 13 residues. The germline V and J ends were trimmed by 7 bases and 2 bases, with 12 bases remaining between them. Here the CDR3 reads CASKQTGTYEQYF. CDR3 bases: TGTGCCAGCAAACAAACAGGGACCTACGAGCAGTACTTC.

The chain joins TRBV29-1 to TRBJ2-3; 7 bases fit TRBD2. Germline V gene lookup returns CDR1 SQVTM and CDR2 ANQGSEA. V gave up 2 bases and J gave up 7 bases; unmatched junction bases: 6. This CDR3 is 13 amino acids long. The CDR3, as DNA: TGCAGCGTTGAACTCGGGGGAGGGAATACGCAGTATTTT. Translation: CSVELGGGNTQYF.

This clone is a singleton in its sample. The chain recombines TRBV29-1 with TRBJ2-7; D is perhaps TRBD1 (6 bases). The V gene's germline CDR1 is SQVTM and CDR2 ANQGSEA. V lost 6 bases to trimming and J lost 6 bases, with 18 bases between them. There are 13 residues in the CDR3. CDR3 in amino acids: CSVRGQGSGEQYF. CDR3 nucleotide sequence: TGCAGCGTCCGAGGGCAGGGGTCCGGCGAGCAGTACTTC.

The chain links TRBV6-4 to TRBJ1-2, with TRBD1 identical over 7 bases. The CDR3 runs to 17 residues. V gave up 4 bases and J gave up 5 bases; unmatched junction bases: 16. CDR1 is MRHNA, CDR2 SNTAGT, per germline. The DNA of the CDR3 is TGTGCCAGCAGTGGCCTCAGCCCAACGACAGGGTTGTATGGCTACACCTTC. Its translation: CASSGLSPTTGLYGYTF.

This clone has more than one count but fewer than ten. The rearrangement uses TRBV5-4 and TRBJ2-3; 8 bases are a match to TRBD2. V gave up 0 bases and J gave up 1 base; unmatched junction bases: 1. CDR1 SGHNT and CDR2 YYREEE come from the germline V gene (reference sequence). The CDR3 spans 15 residues. The CDR3 here is CASSLAGGGTDTQYF. The CDR3 DNA is TGTGCCAGCAGCTTGGCCGGGGGGGGCACAGATACGCAGTATTTT. The full variable domain, rest sourced from reference TRBV5-4 and TRBJ2-3, is ETGVTQSPTHLIKTRGQQVTLRCSSQSGHNTVSWYQQALGQGPQFIFQYYREEENGRGNFPPRFSGLQFPNYSSELNVNALELDDSALYLCASSLAGGGTDTQYFGPGTRLTVL.

The V gene is TRBV15, the J gene TRBJ1-6; 8 nucleotides line up with TRBD1. The CDR3 has 14 amino acids. CDR1 and CDR2 (germline): LNHNV, YYDKDF (reference sequence). Unmatched junction bases numbered 0, after V lost 1 base and J lost 7 bases. This CDR3 is CATSRGTGNSPLHF. For the CDR3, the DNA is TGTGCCACCAGCAGAGGGACAGGGAATTCACCCCTCCACTTT.

V and J are TRBV16 and TRBJ2-3; weak D call: TRBD2 (6 bases). Trimming removed 0 bases from V and 3 bases from J, with 10 bases in between. The CDR3 is 15 amino acids. Germline CDR1 and CDR2: KGHSY and FQNENV. The CDR3 is CASSQSGGLTDTQYF. Here the CDR3 DNA reads TGTGCCAGCAGCCAATCTGGGGGACTGACAGATACGCAGTATTTT.

This clone was counted a few times. The chain employs TRBV4-3 and TRBJ2-1, with D perhaps matching TRBD1 (6 bases). V was trimmed by 1 base and J by 6 bases, leaving 10 bases between them. The CDR3 totals 14 residues. CDR1 LGHNA and CDR2 YSLEER come from the germline V gene. CDR3 DNA: TGCGCCAGCAGCCAAGCGGAAGGGGGCAATGAGCAGTTCTTC. As protein: CASSQAEGGNEQFF.

This clone has ten or more counts. The V and J genes are TRBV12-5 and TRBJ1-6, with D unclear. The V and J ends lost 8 bases and 5 bases respectively, with 7 bases between them. From germline, CDR1 is LGHNT and CDR2 FRNRAP. The CDR3 totals 12 residues. DNA of the CDR3: TGTGCTAGTTGTGGGGATAATTCACCCCTCCACTTT. This codes for CASCGDNSPLHF.

The chain has TRBV4-3 and TRBJ2-6; tentative D call: TRBD2 (6 bases). The CDR3 is 18 amino acids. The germline V and J ends were trimmed by 0 bases and 3 bases, with 15 bases remaining between them. Germline V gene data show CDR1 as LGHNA and CDR2 as YSLEER. CDR3 bases: TGCGCCAGCAGCCAAGAGAAACTAGCAATGTTTGGGGCCAACGTCCTGACTTTC. As protein: CASSQEKLAMFGANVLTF.

The chain carries TRBV5-1 and TRBJ1-2; D gene uncertain. The CDR3 contains 14 residues. Germline lookup yields CDR1 SGHRS and CDR2 YFSETQ. Trimming pared 1 base from V and 4 bases from J, leaving 11 bases between. CDR3 bases: TGCGCCAGCAGCTTGTCGAACAGTCTCTATGGCTACACCTTC. Protein: CASSLSNSLYGYTF.

The chain recombines TRBV6-5 with TRBJ2-7; either TRBD1 or TRBD2 may supply D (6 bases each). The CDR3 sequence is 15 residues long. V shed 5 bases and J shed 5 bases, with 19 bases lying between them. Per germline, CDR1 MNHEY and CDR2 SVGAGI. CDR3 sequence reads: CASSLRDTPWNEQYF. Here the CDR3 DNA reads TGTGCCAGCAGTCTGCGGGACACACCTTGGAACGAGCAGTACTTC.

The V and J genes are TRBV7-2 and TRBJ2-4; 9 nucleotides align to TRBD1. Germline V gene sequence: CDR1 SGHTA, CDR2 FQGNSA. V gave up 2 bases and J gave up 15 bases; unmatched junction bases: 17. The CDR3 runs 16 residues. DNA of the CDR3: TGTGCCAGCAGCTTATTAGGGACAGGGTCGACTAGCCATTTGTACTTC. Protein: CASSLLGTGSTSHLYF.

This sequence joins TRBV29-1 and TRBJ1-2; 7 positions agree with TRBD1. Germline V gene data show CDR1 as SQVTM and CDR2 as ANQGSEA. Losses at the gene ends were 1 base for V and 4 bases for J; bases not matched to a gene: 3. This CDR3 has 13 amino acids. CDR3 residues: CSVEATGAYGYTF. The CDR3 DNA is TGCAGCGTTGAAGCAACAGGGGCCTATGGCTACACCTTC.

In DNA form, the CDR3 reads TGTGCCAGCAGCGAGAGGAGGGTGGGCACAGATACGCAGTATTTT. It codes for CASSERRVGTDTQYF. The rearrangement joins TRBV5-6 to TRBJ2-3, with a possible D match to TRBD2 (6 bases). Germline-derived CDR1 and CDR2 are SGHDT and YYEEEE. The CDR3 spans 15 residues. V was shortened by 4 bases and J by 1 base, with 13 bases between the two germline ends.

This clone was counted only a few times. The rearrangement joins TRBV29-1 to TRBJ1-1; 7 bases map to TRBD1. The CDR3 has 12 amino acids. CDR1 and CDR2 from the germline V gene are SQVTM and ANQGSEA. J lost 9 bases, V lost 3 bases, and 7 bases had no gene match. The CDR3 DNA reads TGCAGCGTTGATGGACCAGGGGGACAAGCTTTCTTT. Amino acids: CSVDGPGGQAFF.

The rearrangement links TRBV5-1 to TRBJ2-1; a weak D match, TRBD2 (6 bases). The CDR3 loop spans 15 amino acids. In germline, CDR1 is SGHRS, CDR2 YFSETQ. V was cut by 3 bases and J by 7 bases, with 17 bases left in between. Here the CDR3 DNA reads TGCGCCAGCAGCTGGGAGGACCCGGGGTGGAATGAGCAGTTCTTC. It specifies CASSWEDPGWNEQFF.